This TCR beta chain originates from a study of blood T cell repertoires in COVID-19 (dated by TCRdb to the early 2020s). Broadly, across the study: The collaborator samples originated in the United States, Italy and Spain and spanned the acute and convalescent phases of COVID-19. The material from the prospective study consisted of cDNA or gDNA derived from T cells, B-cell-depleted T cells, or PBMCs. The dataset comprised deeply sampled blood TCRbeta repertoires from subjects exposed to, actively infected with, or recovered from COVID-19. The repertoires were released in a freely available public database intended as a resource for research on the immune response to SARS-CoV-2. Samples were obtained from the ongoing ImmuneRACE study (first 160 participants) and from roughly 1,300 subjects provided by 6 global collaborators. The sample metadata nearly always contained a de-identified subject ID, COVID-19 status, age in years and sex. HLA class I and class II types, where available, came from metadata supplied by the sample provider rather than from assay-based typing. Overall results and qualifications from the work: How much clinical and demographic metadata was included differed by source and by participant, and the metadata was provided uncurated.

The collaborating institutions used their own protocols to collect whole blood in K2EDTA tubes. For TCRbeta analysis, collaborator samples were shipped as frozen whole blood, as isolated PBMCs, or as DNA extracted from either sample type. TCRbeta CDR3 regions were amplified from genomic DNA using the immunoSEQ Assay, a bias-controlled multiplex PCR. For the original study's pipeline: Nucleated cell counts per sample were estimated from amplification of reference gene primers within the assay. Sequence reads were collapsed and filtered to measure the absolute abundance of every unique TCRbeta CDR3 rearrangement. For each sample, productive Simpson clonality was calculated as the square root of Simpson's diversity index across productive rearrangements. TCRdb retrieved this table from immuneACCESS and kept in-frame rearrangements only. Not all clones are present; in checked studies, unresolved V genes account for under half, and no reason is known for the remainder. Clonal size and the V and J genes are those of that table, whereas D and trimming came from the DNA. For this sample there are 160,000 or so clones; approximately 85% appear just once. The top ten constitute roughly 1% of the sample.

The CDR3 runs 19 amino acids, cysteine and phenylalanine included. Solely the CDR3 DNA is kept, with 57 bases framed from the first base. Unmatched junction bases come to 7, with V trimmed by 0 bases and J by 0 bases. The CDR1 and CDR2 encoded by the germline V gene are MGHRA and YSYEKL. About this clone: The antigen it binds to is not known. No quality values exist for individual bases; no much larger clone is one base distant.

The rearrangement joined TRBV4-1 to TRBJ2-1; 11 central bases correspond to TRBD2. The receptor was derived from a man aged 35-49 years with acute or convalescent COVID-19. Specimen: peripheral blood. The encoded CDR3 is CASSQELAGGLSSYNEQFF. The sequenced DNA is TGCGCCAGCAGCCAAGAGCTAGCGGGGGGTCTAAGCTCCTACAATGAGCAGTTCTTC.